This T cell receptor (beta chain) was retrieved from a study of T cell responses to AZD1222 COVID-19 vaccine. With 1 base clipped from V and 11 bases from J, the junction kept 9 bases outside the gene matches. The V gene's germline CDR1 is SGHTA and CDR2 FQGNSA. This CDR3 is built from 15 residues. Measured with immunoSEQ multiplex PCR; TCRdb has only the in-frame clones, and not every one. The sample has 130,000 to 150,000 clones; about 91% are singletons. The sample in question was peripheral blood, obtained on day 0 of AZD1222 vaccination. The chain recombines TRBV7-2 with TRBJ1-1; 11 bases line up with TRBD1. This clonotype was obtained from an adult in good health. The DNA for the CDR3 is TGTGCCAGCAGCTTAGTCCCGGACAGGGGGCTTCGGGCTTTCTTT. It encodes CASSLVPDRGLRAFF.